The 31 T cell receptor beta chains presented below share a single source sample, sequenced in a study of T-cell reconstitution after alpha-beta-depleted transplantation in children. During its preparation, the TCRbeta library received unique molecular identifiers. Each CDR3 protein is one row after TCRdb ran MiXCR on the PCR reads. This table has around 300,000 distinct CDR3 sequences, around 9.1% appearing once. The sample consisted of PBMCs, taken before TCRalphabeta/CD19-depleted stem cell transplant. The receptors were sampled from a boy younger than two with acute myeloid leukemia, due to receive a stem cell transplant.

This clonotype has ten or more counts. This sequence joins TRBV12-3 or TRBV12-4 and TRBJ1-5; 8 nucleotides line up with TRBD1. V gave up 4 bases and J gave up 9 bases; unmatched junction bases: 11. The CDR3 is 15 residues long. The CDR3 protein is CASSSPGTGGWPQHF. The CDR3 DNA reads TGTGCCAGCAGTTCCCCCGGGACAGGTGGCTGGCCCCAGCATTTT.

This clonotype was detected ten times or more. The rearrangement uses TRBV5-1 and TRBJ2-5; D remains ambiguous. Germline V CDR1 and CDR2: SGHRS, YFSETQ. This CDR3 is built from 14 residues. V lost 3 bases and J 2 bases, leaving 11 bases between the germline ends. The CDR3 DNA reads TGCGCCAGCAGCTCTCTAGACGGTCAAGAGACCCAGTACTTC. Its translation: CASSSLDGQETQYF.

This clonotype was detected many times. The rearrangement links TRBV4-3 to TRBJ2-7; 9 bases line up with TRBD1. V lost 1 base and J lost 2; bases outside the gene matches: 3. The CDR3 is 15 residues long. CDR1 LGHNA and CDR2 YSLEER come from the germline V gene. This CDR3 reads CASSQGTGEPYEQYF. The CDR3 nucleotides are TGCGCCAGCAGCCAAGGGACAGGGGAGCCCTACGAGCAGTACTTC.

This clonotype was recorded once. Just one base apart from a much larger clone, this may be a read error. The genes are TRBV29-1 and TRBJ2-3; TRBD2 agrees at 9 bases. This CDR3 is 13 amino acids long. Germline values: CDR1 SQVTM, CDR2 ANQGSEA. Trimming removed 6 bases from V and 9 bases from J; junction bases left unmatched: 10. The CDR3 is CSVEREVVGTQYF. CDR3 in DNA: TGCAGCGTGGAGCGGGAGGTAGTAGGCACGCAGTATTTT.

This clonotype came up many times. This chain joins TRBV7-9 and TRBJ2-2; 7 bases are shared with TRBD2. This CDR3 comprises 15 residues. Trimming at V came to 0 bases and at J to 6 bases, leaving 4 bases not matched to a gene. CDR1 and CDR2 from the germline V gene are SEHNR and FQNEAQ (reference sequence). As DNA, the CDR3 is TGTGCCAGCAGCTTAGCGGGAGGGCCGTCCGGGGAGCTGTTTTTT. Translation: CASSLAGGPSGELFF.

In the case of this clonotype: This may arise from a read error, as a much more abundant clone is one base away. The genes are TRBV24-1 and TRBJ2-1; 8 bases agree with TRBD2. Unmatched junction bases numbered 12, after V lost 5 bases and J lost 10 bases. This CDR3 is 15 amino acids long. Germline CDR1 reads KGHDR; CDR2 reads SFDVKD. The CDR3 DNA follows: TGTGCCACCAGTGCCCGGACTAGCAGGATGGTCGAGCAGTTCTTC. This sequence encodes CATSARTSRMVEQFF.

This clonotype showed up many times. The chain couples TRBV4-2 to TRBJ2-1; TRBD2 agrees at 9 bases. Trimming cost V 1 base and J 8 bases; bases outside gene matches: 9. CDR3 size: 16 residues. Germline V CDR1 and CDR2: LGHNA, YNFKEQ. CDR3 DNA: TGTGCCAGCAGCCAAGCGGGACTAGCTCCCTTGGATGAGCAGTTCTTC. Its translation is CASSQAGLAPLDEQFF.

This clonotype was recorded many times. V gene TRBV7-9 combines with J gene TRBJ2-7; TRBD2 agrees at 9 bases. Germline V lookup: CDR1 SEHNR, CDR2 FQNEAQ (reference sequence). The CDR3 is made up of 16 amino acids. Unmatched junction bases numbered 6, after V lost 2 bases and J lost 1 base. CDR3 coding DNA: TGTGCCAGCAGCTTATATAGCGGGAGTTGGTCCTACGAGCAGTACTTC. It codes for CASSLYSGSWSYEQYF.

This clonotype turned up a few times. This chain connects TRBV28 to TRBJ1-3; TRBD1 aligns across 12 bases. The junction had 8 bases not matched to a gene; V was cut back by 1 base and J by 1 base. The CDR3 loop spans 19 amino acids. In germline, CDR1 is MDHEN, CDR2 SYDVKM. CDR3 sequence reads: CASSLLGQGAEGSGNTIYF. CDR3 DNA: TGTGCCAGCAGTTTATTGGGACAGGGGGCGGAAGGTTCTGGAAACACCATATATTTT.

This clonotype has ten or more counts. The chain recombines TRBV7-9 with TRBJ2-1; D perhaps matches TRBD1 (5 bases). Trimming shortened V by 4 bases and J by 10 bases, and 26 bases separated the two germline ends. The CDR3 spans 17 residues. Per germline, CDR1 SEHNR and CDR2 FQNEAQ (reference sequence). CDR3 nucleotides: TGTGCCAGCAGCTACGGAAGGGGCAGGGCGGATTTAGGGGAGCAGTTCTTC. Its translation is CASSYGRGRADLGEQFF.

This clonotype was observed a few times. This chain connects TRBV10-3 to TRBJ2-7, with 9 bases fitting TRBD2. With 6 bases clipped from V and 2 bases from J, the junction kept 17 bases outside the gene matches. The length of the CDR3 is 18 residues. CDR1 ENHRY and CDR2 SYGVKD come from the germline V gene. In DNA, the CDR3 is TGTGCCATCAGCTCCTGGGATAGCGGGAGTAGTAATCCCTACGAGCAGTACTTC. It yields the protein CAISSWDSGSSNPYEQYF.

Concerning this clonotype: At one of its ends the junction is not consistent with the germline gene, which may arise from a read error. This chain joins TRBV2 and TRBJ2-6; perhaps TRBD1 as D (6 bases). Germline V gene lookup returns CDR1 SNHLY and CDR2 FYNNEI. The CDR3 is 18 residues long. CDR3 sequence reads: CAISRDRSPFSGANVLTF. The CDR3 coding sequence is TGTGCCATCAGTCGTGACAGGTCTCCCTTCTCTGGGGCCAACGTCCTGACTTTC.

This clonotype came up many times. The J gene is TRBJ1-1, the V gene TRBV29-1; D uncertain. CDR1 SQVTM and CDR2 ANQGSEA come from the germline V gene. The V end was cut by 3 bases, the J end by 0 bases, with 5 bases between. This CDR3 is built from 12 residues. The CDR3 DNA follows: TGCAGCGTTGATCGGCTGAACACTGAAGCTTTCTTT. This encodes CSVDRLNTEAFF.

This clonotype showed up many times. This rearrangement joins TRBV28 to TRBJ1-1; D gene uncertain. The CDR3 is 14 residues long. Germline loops: CDR1 MDHEN, CDR2 SYDVKM. Trimming took off 3 bases at V and 4 bases at J, with 12 bases between the two ends. CDR3 bases: TGTGCCAGCAGTTTCCCGACACGGACCACTGAAGCTTTCTTT. It yields the protein CASSFPTRTTEAFF.

This clonotype has at least ten counts. The rearrangement links TRBV9 to TRBJ2-7; D may be TRBD2 (5 bases). V lost 4 bases to trimming and J lost 5 bases, with 19 bases between them. The CDR3 sequence is 15 residues long. Looked up from germline, CDR1 is SGDLS and CDR2 is YYNGEE. This chain's CDR3 is CASSLAPGNHHEQYF. The CDR3 DNA reads TGTGCCAGCAGCCTGGCACCCGGGAATCACCACGAGCAGTACTTC.

This clonotype has ten or more counts. The chain combines TRBV7-9 with TRBJ2-3, with 7 bases that match TRBD1. The ends lost 2 bases at V and 5 bases at J; junction bases unmatched: 7. Germline loops: CDR1 SEHNR, CDR2 FQNEAQ (reference sequence). This CDR3 contains 15 residues. The CDR3: CASSLPRQGVDTQYF. Written as DNA, the CDR3 is TGTGCCAGCAGCTTACCTCGACAGGGAGTAGATACGCAGTATTTT.

At least ten counts were recorded for this clonotype. V usage is TRBV6-1 and J usage is TRBJ2-7; 7 nucleotides match TRBD2. The CDR3 runs to 15 residues. Trimming removed 6 bases from V and 1 base from J; junction bases left unmatched: 9. Germline values: CDR1 MNHNS, CDR2 SASEGT. The CDR3 bases are TGTGCCAGCAGCCTGGCAGGAGCGGGGTCCTACGAGCAGTACTTC. Translating gives CASSLAGAGSYEQYF.

This clonotype was counted many times. The chain carries TRBV5-6 and TRBJ2-3; D may be TRBD2 (5 bases). Germline V gene lookup returns CDR1 SGHDT and CDR2 YYEEEE. The CDR3 spans 15 residues. Trimming shortened V by 4 bases and J by 1 base, and 13 bases separated the two germline ends. The CDR3 bases are TGTGCCAGCAGCCTAGGAATGCGGGGCACAGATACGCAGTATTTT. Its protein is CASSLGMRGTDTQYF.

In its sample, this clonotype was seen many times. J is TRBJ2-1 and V is TRBV7-3; D not resolved. The CDR3 sequence is 13 residues long. Germline loops: CDR1 SGHTA, CDR2 FQGTGA. Trimming shortened V by 0 bases and J by 7 bases, and 7 bases separated the two germline ends. The CDR3 bases are TGTGCCAGCAGCTTAACCCCCGCGAATGAGCAGTTCTTC. This sequence encodes CASSLTPANEQFF.

On this clonotype: The junction departs from germline at one end; a sequencing error may be responsible. The chain joins TRBV14 to TRBJ2-2; D ambiguous. Germline values: CDR1 SGHDN, CDR2 FVKESK. The CDR3 is 17 amino acids. CDR3 nucleotide sequence: TGTGCCAGCAGCGAAGACTTTGGCTACCTGAACACCGGGGAGCTGTTTTTT. It is translated as CASSEDFGYLNTGELFF.

In its sample, this clonotype was seen a few times. V is TRBV5-1 and J is TRBJ2-5; no clear D gene. The CDR3 spans 12 residues. The V end lost 8 bases, the J end lost 1 base, and 9 bases lay between the germline ends. Germline CDR1 and CDR2: SGHRS and YFSETQ. The CDR3: CASRRFQETQYF. The DNA for the CDR3 is TGCGCCAGTCGACGGTTCCAAGAGACCCAGTACTTC.

This clonotype was detected a few times. The chain recombines TRBV29-1 with TRBJ1-2, with D possibly TRBD1 on 5 matching bases. Germline V gene sequence: CDR1 SQVTM, CDR2 ANQGSEA. Trimming shortened V by 7 bases and J by 6 bases, and 15 bases separated the two germline ends. The CDR3 has 12 residues. This CDR3 is CSGWTRRNGYTF. As DNA, the CDR3 is TGCAGCGGATGGACACGGCGAAATGGCTACACCTTC.

This clonotype was counted only a few times. The chain uses TRBV24-1 and TRBJ1-5, with 8 bases that match TRBD1. V was clipped by 4 bases and J by 7 bases; unmatched bases: 11. From germline, CDR1 is KGHDR and CDR2 SFDVKD. This CDR3 spans 16 amino acids. Written as DNA, the CDR3 is TGTGCCACCAGTGAAAGTAGGACAGGGATTGGGCAGCCCCAGCATTTT. Translation: CATSESRTGIGQPQHF.

This clonotype occurred a few times. V and J are TRBV12-3 or TRBV12-4 and TRBJ2-2; the D is unclear. V was shortened by 0 bases and J by 0 bases, with 8 bases between the two germline ends. The CDR3 has 16 amino acids. The CDR3 sequence: CASSLARHPNTGELFF. CDR3 in DNA: TGTGCCAGCAGTTTAGCGCGGCACCCGAACACCGGGGAGCTGTTTTTT.

There are many counts of this clonotype. The V gene is TRBV10-3, the J gene TRBJ2-2, with TRBD1 as a possible D gene (5 bases). This CDR3 spans 16 amino acids. The V and J ends lost 0 bases and 1 base respectively, with 9 bases between them. Germline V gene data show CDR1 as ENHRY and CDR2 as SYGVKD. CDR3 in amino acids: CAISESLQENTGELFF. CDR3 nucleotides: TGTGCCATCAGTGAGTCGTTACAGGAGAACACCGGGGAGCTGTTTTTT.

This clonotype was counted ten times or more. The CDR3 bases are TGTGCCACCTATTCCGGGACAGGGATCGATGAGCAGTTCTTC. This gives the protein CATYSGTGIDEQFF. The chain combines TRBV27 with TRBJ2-1; TRBD1 aligns across 9 bases. CDR1 is MNHEY and CDR2 is SMNVEV in the germline V gene (reference sequence). This CDR3 contains 14 residues. Losses at the gene ends were 10 bases for V and 8 bases for J; bases not matched to a gene: 12.

Ten or more counts support this clonotype. The J gene is TRBJ2-3, the V gene TRBV7-3; 9 positions match TRBD1. The CDR3 consists of 15 residues. The V gene's germline CDR1 is SGHTA and CDR2 FQGTGA. Germline trimming cut 2 bases from V and 3 bases from J; bases unmatched to any gene: 3. The CDR3 region is CASSLGTGRTDTQYF. The CDR3 nucleotides read TGTGCCAGCAGCTTAGGGACAGGGAGGACAGATACGCAGTATTTT.

This clonotype has only a few counts. The V call is TRBV7-2, the J call TRBJ2-7, with TRBD2 identical over 11 bases. The length of the CDR3 is 16 residues. The V and J ends lost 1 base and 2 bases, in that order; junction bases with no gene match: 4. CDR1 SGHTA and CDR2 FQGNSA come from the germline V gene. The CDR3 DNA follows: TGTGCCAGCAGCTTAGGGACTAGCGGGTTGACCTACGAGCAGTACTTC. It translates to CASSLGTSGLTYEQYF. Drawing the rest from reference TRBV7-2 and TRBJ2-7, the complete variable domain is GAGVSQSPSNKVTEKGKDVELRCDPISGHTALYWYRQSLGQGLEFLIYFQGNSAPDKSGLPSDRFSAERTGGSVSTLTIQRTQQEDSAVYLCASSLGTSGLTYEQYFGPGTRLTVT.

The table lists this clonotype with many counts. The V and J genes are TRBV28 and TRBJ2-7; D possibly uses TRBD1 or TRBD2 (7 bases each). V was pared by 5 bases and J by 9 bases, with 23 bases between. The CDR3 has 15 amino acids. Germline CDR1 and CDR2: MDHEN and SYDVKM. For the CDR3, the DNA is TGTGCCAGCAGTCCAGCTGGGGGAGGGGGCAACGGGCAGTACTTC. It translates to CASSPAGGGGNGQYF. Variable domain in full (rest from reference TRBV28 and TRBJ2-7): DVKVTQSSRYLVKRTGEKVFLECVQDMDHENMFWYRQDPGLGLRLIYFSYDVKMKEKGDIPEGYSVSREKKERFSLILESASTNQTSMYLCASSPAGGGGNGQYFGPGTRLTVT.

Ten or more counts support this clonotype. The chain has TRBV12-5 and TRBJ2-1; D remains unclear. The CDR3 sequence is 13 residues long. V was shortened by 2 bases and J by 5 bases, with 7 bases between the two germline ends. Germline lookup yields CDR1 LGHNT and CDR2 FRNRAP. The CDR3 coding sequence is TGTGCTAGTGGTTTGCCACGGGACAATGAGCAGTTCTTC. This sequence encodes CASGLPRDNEQFF.

This clonotype was found many times. The chain recombines TRBV20-1 with TRBJ1-5, with 8 positions matching TRBD1. This CDR3 spans 18 amino acids. V gave up 4 bases and J gave up 2 bases; unmatched junction bases: 16. Germline CDR1 DFQATT, CDR2 SNEGSKA (reference sequence). The CDR3 reads CSATRPQGGRPGNQPQHF. Written as DNA, the CDR3 is TGCAGTGCTACCCGGCCACAGGGGGGCAGGCCTGGCAATCAGCCCCAGCATTTT.